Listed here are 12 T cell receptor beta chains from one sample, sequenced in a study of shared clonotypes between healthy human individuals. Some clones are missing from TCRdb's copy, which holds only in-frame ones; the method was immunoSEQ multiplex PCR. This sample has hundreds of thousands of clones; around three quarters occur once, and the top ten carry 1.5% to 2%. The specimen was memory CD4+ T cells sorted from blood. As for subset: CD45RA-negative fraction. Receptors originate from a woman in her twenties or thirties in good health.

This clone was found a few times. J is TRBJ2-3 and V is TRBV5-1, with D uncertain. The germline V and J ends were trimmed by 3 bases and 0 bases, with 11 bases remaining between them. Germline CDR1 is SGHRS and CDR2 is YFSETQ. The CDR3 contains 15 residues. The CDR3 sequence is CASSSPKGSTDTQYF. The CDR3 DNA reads TGCGCCAGCAGCTCCCCTAAGGGTAGCACAGATACGCAGTATTTT.

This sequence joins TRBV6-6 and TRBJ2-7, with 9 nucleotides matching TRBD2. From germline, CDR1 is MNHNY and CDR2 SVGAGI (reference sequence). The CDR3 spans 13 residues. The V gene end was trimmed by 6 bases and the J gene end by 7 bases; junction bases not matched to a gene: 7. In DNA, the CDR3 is TGTGCCAGCAGATTAGCGGGAGCGGGGGAGCAGTACTTC. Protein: CASRLAGAGEQYF.

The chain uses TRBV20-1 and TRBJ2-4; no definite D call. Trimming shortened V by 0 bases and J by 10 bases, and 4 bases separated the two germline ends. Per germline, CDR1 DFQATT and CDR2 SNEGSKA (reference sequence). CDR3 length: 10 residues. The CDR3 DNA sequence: TGCAGTGCTAGAGATGGGATTCAGTACTTC. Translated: CSARDGIQYF.

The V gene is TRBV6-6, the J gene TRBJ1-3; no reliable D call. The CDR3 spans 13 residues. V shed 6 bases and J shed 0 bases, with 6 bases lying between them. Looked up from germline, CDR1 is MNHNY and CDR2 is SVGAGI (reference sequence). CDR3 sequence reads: CASRRDSGNTIYF. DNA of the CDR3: TGTGCCAGCAGGCGGGACTCTGGAAACACCATATATTTT.

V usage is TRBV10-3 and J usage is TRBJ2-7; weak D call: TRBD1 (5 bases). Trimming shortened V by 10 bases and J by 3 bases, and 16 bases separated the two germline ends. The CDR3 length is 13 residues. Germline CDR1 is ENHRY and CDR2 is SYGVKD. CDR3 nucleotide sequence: TGTGCCAGCCAGGGTCAAGGCTACTACGAGCAGTACTTC. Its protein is CASQGQGYYEQYF.

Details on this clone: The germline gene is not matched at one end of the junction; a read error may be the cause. CDR3 loop: CASSLDRGATHEQYF. Here the CDR3 DNA reads TGTGCCAGCAGCCTAGACCGGGGAGCCACCCACGAGCAGTACTTC. The J gene is TRBJ2-7, the V gene TRBV11-2; TRBD2 is a possible D gene (5 bases). The germline V gene encodes CDR1 SGHAT and CDR2 FQNNGV. CDR3 size: 15 residues.

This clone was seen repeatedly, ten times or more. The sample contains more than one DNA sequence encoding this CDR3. CDR3: CASSLDSGGYNEQFF. The CDR3 coding sequence is TGCGCCAGCAGCTTGGATAGCGGGGGGTACAATGAGCAGTTCTTC. The chain uses TRBV5-1 and TRBJ2-1, with TRBD2 identical over 10 bases. The CDR3 length is 15 residues. The V and J ends lost 0 bases and 4 bases, in that order; junction bases with no gene match: 1. Germline V lookup: CDR1 SGHRS, CDR2 YFSETQ.

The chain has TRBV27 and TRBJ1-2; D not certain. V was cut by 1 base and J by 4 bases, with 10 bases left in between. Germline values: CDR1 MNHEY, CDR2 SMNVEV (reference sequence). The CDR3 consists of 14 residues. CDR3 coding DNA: TGTGCCAGCAGTTTATGGGCAGATGGCTATGGCTACACCTTC. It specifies CASSLWADGYGYTF.

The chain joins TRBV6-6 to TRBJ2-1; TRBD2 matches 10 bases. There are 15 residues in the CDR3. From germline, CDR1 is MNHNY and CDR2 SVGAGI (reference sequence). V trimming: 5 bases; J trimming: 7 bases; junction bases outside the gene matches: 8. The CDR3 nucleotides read TGTGCCAGCAGTACGACTAGCGGGTGGGGTAATGAGCAGTTCTTC. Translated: CASSTTSGWGNEQFF.

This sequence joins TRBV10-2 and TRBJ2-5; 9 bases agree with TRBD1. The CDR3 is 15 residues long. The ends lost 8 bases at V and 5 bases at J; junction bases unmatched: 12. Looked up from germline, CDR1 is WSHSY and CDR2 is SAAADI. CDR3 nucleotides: TGCGCCAGCTCAAGACAGGGGGTTTTGGAGGAGACCCAGTACTTC. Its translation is CASSRQGVLEETQYF.

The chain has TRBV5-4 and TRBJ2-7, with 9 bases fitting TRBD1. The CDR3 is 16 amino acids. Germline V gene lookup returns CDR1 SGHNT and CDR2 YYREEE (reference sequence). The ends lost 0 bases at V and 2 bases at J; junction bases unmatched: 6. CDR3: CASSLGGTGITYEQYF. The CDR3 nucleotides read TGTGCCAGCAGCTTGGGAGGGACAGGGATAACCTACGAGCAGTACTTC.

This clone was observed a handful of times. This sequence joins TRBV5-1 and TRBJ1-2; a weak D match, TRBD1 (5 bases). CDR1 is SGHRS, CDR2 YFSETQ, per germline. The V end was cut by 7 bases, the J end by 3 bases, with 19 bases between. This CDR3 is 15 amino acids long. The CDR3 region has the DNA TGCGCCAGCGCAACTCAAGTTGGGGGTGACTATGGCTACACCTTC. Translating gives CASATQVGGDYGYTF.